These 26 T cell receptor beta chains originate from one sample sequenced in a study of T cells in Graves' hyperthyroidism and ophthalmopathy. Using RNA transcripts as the source, TCR beta CDR3 regions were amplified. The study used the HTBI primer set for a first-round RT-PCR of the TCR CDR3. TCRdb re-analysed the multiplex PCR reads in MiXCR, keeping a single row per CDR3 protein. The sample holds 450,000 to 700,000 distinct CDR3 sequences, roughly 50% seen once. The sequenced sample consisted of peripheral blood or thyroid tissue (not recorded which). The origin of the receptors is a woman aged 18-35 years with Graves' hyperthyroidism.

This clonotype was seen ten or more times. The V gene is TRBV19, the J gene TRBJ2-2; D gene uncertain. V was cut by 3 bases and J by 3 bases, with 8 bases left in between. The CDR3 runs 14 residues. The germline V gene encodes CDR1 LNHDA and CDR2 SQIVND (reference sequence). CDR3 DNA: TGTGCCAGTAGTATGGCCGGCGACACCGGGGAGCTGTTTTTT. Protein product: CASSMAGDTGELFF.

V usage is TRBV6-1 and J usage is TRBJ1-2; D possibly corresponds to TRBD1 (6 bases). V shed 7 bases and J shed 6 bases, with 15 bases lying between them. The CDR3 runs to 13 residues. Germline values: CDR1 MNHNS, CDR2 SASEGT. CDR3 sequence: CASTGNRAHGYTF. CDR3 sequence (DNA): TGTGCCAGCACCGGTAACAGGGCACATGGCTACACCTTC.

For this clonotype: The conserved final phenylalanine or tryptophan is absent from the CDR3, which likely points to a read error. The limits of the CDR3 on the DNA are not certain, so only TCRdb's listed CDR3 is given. V and J are TRBV2 and TRBJ2-5. Germline assignment: CDR1 SNHLY and CDR2 FYNNEI. The CDR3 numbers 10 amino acids, ends counted. CDR3 in amino acids: CASSEDSGNY.

This clonotype was observed at least ten times. This chain joins TRBV7-3 and TRBJ2-2; 9 bases agree with TRBD2. Germline V gives CDR1 SGHTA, CDR2 FQGTGA. CDR3 length equals 16 residues. J lost 5 bases, V lost 5 bases, and 9 bases had no gene match. The CDR3 protein is CASSRFSGSGTGELFF. In DNA, the CDR3 is TGTGCCAGCAGCCGTTTTAGCGGGAGTGGTACCGGGGAGCTGTTTTTT.

In this sample, this clonotype turned up many times. The chain joins TRBV19 to TRBJ1-2, with TRBD1 as a possible D gene (5 bases). CDR1 and CDR2 (germline): LNHDA, SQIVND (reference sequence). With 4 bases removed from V and 4 bases from J, the gap between germline ends came to 13 bases. This CDR3 spans 14 amino acids. This CDR3 is CASSTLTAFYGYTF. The CDR3 DNA sequence: TGTGCCAGTAGTACGCTGACAGCGTTCTATGGCTACACCTTC. Filled out from reference TRBV19 and TRBJ1-2, the complete variable domain reads DGGITQSPKYLFRKEGQNVTLSCEQNLNHDAMYWYRQDPGQGLRLIYYSQIVNDFQKGDIAEGYSVSREKKESFPLTVTSAQKNPTAFYLCASSTLTAFYGYTFGSGTRLTVV.

This clonotype was detected ten times or more. V gene TRBV7-2 combines with J gene TRBJ2-5, with D unresolved. The CDR3 loop spans 18 amino acids. Trimming left V 1 base short and J 1 base short, with 19 bases between. Per germline, CDR1 SGHTA and CDR2 FQGNSA. Here the CDR3 reads CASSLERQAPTGQETQYF. DNA of the CDR3: TGTGCCAGCAGCTTAGAGCGCCAGGCCCCCACGGGCCAAGAGACCCAGTACTTC.

The gene calls are TRBV10-3 and TRBJ2-5; D is perhaps TRBD2 (7 bases). Trimming removed 9 bases from V and 3 bases from J, with 14 bases in between. This CDR3 has 13 amino acids. Germline CDR1 and CDR2: ENHRY and SYGVKD. In DNA form, the CDR3 reads TGTGCCATAAGGGGGACTACAGAAGAGACCCAGTACTTC. Translating it yields CAIRGTTEETQYF.

V and J are TRBV12-5 and TRBJ2-6; weak D call: TRBD1 (6 bases). In germline, CDR1 is LGHNT, CDR2 FRNRAP. Trimming left V 3 bases short and J 7 bases short, with 10 bases between. This CDR3 has 14 residues. CDR3 residues: CASGFIQGANVLTF. The CDR3, as DNA: TGTGCTAGTGGTTTTATACAGGGTGCCAACGTCCTGACTTTC.

With respect to this clonotype: A much larger clone lies a single base off, so this may be a read error. The chain has TRBV5-1 and TRBJ2-7, with 9 bases fitting TRBD2. Looked up from germline, CDR1 is SGHRS and CDR2 is YFSETQ. The CDR3 covers 16 residues. The CDR3 region has the DNA TGCGCCAACAGCTTGGGGCTAGCGGGACCCTCCTACGAGCAGTACTTC. It specifies CANSLGLAGPSYEQYF. Full variable domain (rest looked up from reference TRBV5-1 and TRBJ2-7): KAGVTQTPRYLIKTRGQQVTLSCSPISGHRSVSWYQQTPGQGLQFLFEYFSETQRNKGNFPGRFSGRQFSNSRSEMNVSTLELGDSALYLCANSLGLAGPSYEQYFGPGTRLTVT.

This clonotype was recorded many times. The V call is TRBV19, the J call TRBJ1-5; 7 nucleotides align to TRBD1. V shed 4 bases, J shed 1 base, and the junction held 4 bases outside the gene matches. Germline CDR1 is LNHDA and CDR2 is SQIVND (reference sequence). The CDR3 covers 15 residues. The CDR3 bases are TGTGCCAGTAGTAAAAGGGACAGAAGCAATCAGCCCCAGCATTTT. It encodes CASSKRDRSNQPQHF.

The V gene is TRBV7-8, the J gene TRBJ2-7, with D tentatively TRBD2 (6 bases). V was pared by 7 bases and J by 9 bases, with 19 bases between. In germline, CDR1 is SGHVS, CDR2 FQNEAQ. This CDR3 has 13 residues. CDR3 sequence (DNA): TGTGCCAGCACACGGGAACGGTGGAGGGGGCAGTACTTC. Protein product: CASTRERWRGQYF.

In this sample, this clonotype turned up a few times. This chain connects TRBV6-5 to TRBJ2-2; 10 bases map to TRBD1. This CDR3 is 14 amino acids long. Germline CDR1 and CDR2: MNHEY and SVGAGI. After removal of 5 bases from V and 6 bases from J, the junction contained 3 bases not matched to a gene. The CDR3 sequence: CASSDGQGAGELFF. DNA for the CDR3: TGTGCCAGCAGTGATGGACAGGGGGCCGGGGAGCTGTTTTTT.

The J gene is TRBJ2-7, the V gene TRBV29-1, with 15 bases identical to TRBD2. The germline V gene encodes CDR1 SQVTM and CDR2 ANQGSEA. The CDR3 contains 16 residues. Unmatched junction bases numbered 5, after V lost 4 bases and J lost 1 base. Here the CDR3 DNA reads TGCAGCGTTGGGGCAGGGACTAGCGGGAGGTCCTACGAGCAGTACTTC. It yields the protein CSVGAGTSGRSYEQYF.

This clonotype was counted many times. This rearrangement joins TRBV7-3 to TRBJ2-5; 7 positions match TRBD2. This CDR3 region has 14 residues. Germline CDR1 SGHTA, CDR2 FQGTGA. After removal of 1 base from V and 4 bases from J, the junction contained 3 bases not matched to a gene. For the CDR3, the DNA is TGTGCCAGCAGCTTAAGGGGGGAGGGAGAGACCCAGTACTTC. It yields the protein CASSLRGEGETQYF.

This clonotype was seen at least ten times. The CDR3 region is CSVISGGSEQYF. The CDR3 nucleotides read TGCAGCGTTATCTCAGGGGGAAGCGAGCAGTACTTC. This rearrangement joins TRBV29-1 to TRBJ2-7, with 7 positions matching TRBD1. The trim removed 5 bases at V and 6 bases at J, leaving 7 bases unmatched. Germline CDR1 SQVTM, CDR2 ANQGSEA. The CDR3 has 12 amino acids.

The J gene is TRBJ2-3, the V gene TRBV24-1; 8 bases are a match to TRBD2. Trimming cost V 5 bases and J 4 bases; bases outside gene matches: 7. CDR1 is KGHDR and CDR2 is SFDVKD in the germline V gene. The CDR3 totals 15 residues. The CDR3 reads CATSVDGRAPDTQYF. CDR3 DNA: TGTGCCACCAGTGTTGACGGGAGGGCCCCAGATACGCAGTATTTT.

The table lists this clonotype with many counts. V usage is TRBV10-3 and J usage is TRBJ1-1, with TRBD1 identical over 7 bases. Germline V CDR1 and CDR2: ENHRY, SYGVKD. V lost 10 bases, J lost 0 bases, and 5 bases stayed unmatched. The CDR3 has 13 residues. The CDR3 coding sequence is TGTGCCACCACTGACAGGGTGAACACTGAAGCTTTCTTT. Protein: CATTDRVNTEAFF.

This chain joins TRBV20-1 and TRBJ1-2; TRBD1 might be the D (5 bases). Germline V lookup: CDR1 DFQATT, CDR2 SNEGSKA (reference sequence). The CDR3 sequence is 11 residues long. This chain's CDR3 is CSARGIYGYTF. The CDR3, as DNA: TGCAGCGCCCGGGGGATCTATGGCTACACCTTC.

CDR3 DNA: TGTGCCAGTAGTACCGGACAGCCTTATTCACCCCTCCACTTT. Translated, it gives CASSTGQPYSPLHF. The rearrangement links TRBV19 to TRBJ1-6; tentative D call: TRBD1 (6 bases). CDR3 length: 14 residues. Between the trimmed V and J ends, which lost 4 bases and 8 bases, there was a span of 12 bases. The V gene's germline CDR1 is LNHDA and CDR2 SQIVND (reference sequence).

Ten or more counts support this clonotype. The V gene is TRBV5-1, the J gene TRBJ2-7; 7 bases line up with TRBD2. The V gene's germline CDR1 is SGHRS and CDR2 YFSETQ. The ends lost 1 base at V and 7 bases at J; junction bases unmatched: 11. The CDR3 runs 15 residues. CDR3 loop: CASSLNFAGAGEQYF. The CDR3 nucleotides are TGCGCCAGCAGCTTGAATTTTGCGGGAGCTGGTGAGCAGTACTTC.

This clonotype occurred many times. The V and J genes are TRBV12-3 or TRBV12-4 and TRBJ2-7; D tentatively reads TRBD1 or TRBD2 (6 bases each). V gave up 2 bases and J gave up 0 bases, with 14 bases separating them. This CDR3 has 16 residues. The CDR3 nucleotides read TGTGCCAGCAGTTTATGGGGGGCCGGGGGCTCCTACGAGCAGTACTTC. This gives the protein CASSLWGAGGSYEQYF.

Many counts were recorded for this clonotype. This rearrangement joins TRBV2 to TRBJ2-7, with 10 positions matching TRBD2. The CDR3 is made up of 12 amino acids. The ends lost 9 bases at V and 4 bases at J; junction bases unmatched: 3. Germline loops: CDR1 SNHLY, CDR2 FYNNEI. CDR3 sequence: CARGTSEYEQYF. In DNA form, the CDR3 reads TGTGCCAGAGGGACTAGCGAGTACGAGCAGTACTTC.

This chain links TRBV9 with TRBJ2-7; 11 nucleotides line up with TRBD2. The CDR3 has 17 residues. In germline, CDR1 is SGDLS, CDR2 YYNGEE. Losses at the gene ends were 0 bases for V and 6 bases for J; bases not matched to a gene: 11. This CDR3 reads CASSVVLAGVRAGEQYF. CDR3 coding DNA: TGTGCCAGCAGCGTAGTACTAGCGGGAGTTCGGGCCGGCGAGCAGTACTTC.

There are many counts of this clonotype. This sequence joins TRBV29-1 and TRBJ1-2; D not resolved. CDR3 length: 14 amino acids. Germline values: CDR1 SQVTM, CDR2 ANQGSEA. Trimming left V 0 bases short and J 0 bases short, with 8 bases between. The CDR3 region is CSVEEAGANYGYTF. DNA of the CDR3: TGCAGCGTTGAAGAGGCAGGAGCTAACTATGGCTACACCTTC.

This clonotype occurred many times. V is TRBV12-5 and J is TRBJ2-2; unclear D gene. Germline assignment: CDR1 LGHNT and CDR2 FRNRAP. V lost 3 bases and J 4 bases, leaving 12 bases between the germline ends. The CDR3 contains 15 residues. For the CDR3, the DNA is TGTGCTAGTGGTTTTGCTATACGAGTCACCGGGGAGCTGTTTTTT. It codes for CASGFAIRVTGELFF.

On this clonotype itself: Given a much more abundant clone one base away, this may be a read error. The chain uses TRBV7-8 and TRBJ2-7; 8 bases align to TRBD2. Trimming cost V 0 bases and J 7 bases; bases outside gene matches: 11. The CDR3 is made up of 16 amino acids. Germline-derived CDR1 and CDR2 are SGHVS and FQNEAQ. The CDR3 loop is CASSLADGRGWNEQYF. CDR3 DNA: TGTGCCAGCAGCTTAGCGGACGGGAGGGGTTGGAATGAGCAGTACTTC.